The 9 T cell receptor beta chains below come from one sample, sequenced in a study of PD-1 blockade in classical Hodgkin lymphoma (dated by TCRdb to the early 2020s). In the paper's terms, the time point label means: cycle 2 day 1 (C2D1) of nivolumab. Every trial patient had relapsed after autologous stem cell transplantation, and cohorts A, B and C differed in prior brentuximab vedotin exposure. Preparation of the library involved the immunoSEQ multiplex PCR assay. As stored in TCRdb, this immuneACCESS dataset retains in-frame rearrangements with V and J assigned. A fraction of the clones does not appear; measured against another copy, unresolved V genes explain less than half of the discrepancy, and the remainder lacks a known reason. In this sample the table shows about 110,000 clones, about 89% of which occur a single time. Jointly, the top ten make up about 20% of the sample. Source: peripheral blood mononuclear cells (PBMCs), taken before the second cycle of nivolumab. These receptors all come from a human donor with classical Hodgkin lymphoma.

CDR3 residues: CASSLGWETQYF. Here the CDR3 DNA reads TGTGCCAGCAGCCTCGGTTGGGAGACCCAGTACTTC. The chain recombines TRBV5-6 with TRBJ2-5; no firm D call. Trimming cost V 4 bases and J 5 bases, with 9 bases left between them. The CDR3 is 12 residues long. The germline gives CDR1 SGHDT, CDR2 YYEEEE.

This chain joins TRBV6-1 and TRBJ2-1; D might be TRBD2 (7 bases). V was shortened by 3 bases and J by 1 base, with 16 bases between the two germline ends. The CDR3 contains 17 residues. Germline lookup yields CDR1 MNHNS and CDR2 SASEGT. The CDR3 is CASSEFGGPASYNEQFF. CDR3 coding DNA: TGTGCCAGCAGTGAGTTCGGGGGGCCAGCTTCCTACAATGAGCAGTTCTTC.

The rearrangement links TRBV6-5 to TRBJ1-2; 9 bases align to TRBD1. This CDR3 region has 12 residues. In germline, CDR1 is MNHEY, CDR2 SVGAGI. V lost 8 bases, J lost 4 bases, and 2 bases stayed unmatched. The CDR3 sequence: CASGTGIYGYTF. The CDR3 DNA is TGTGCCAGCGGGACAGGGATCTATGGCTACACCTTC.

This chain uses TRBV4-1 with TRBJ2-7, with TRBD2 matching 11 bases. The CDR3 consists of 13 residues. With V trimmed by 5 bases and J by 5 bases, 2 bases remained unmatched. Germline V gives CDR1 MGHRA, CDR2 YSYEKL. The CDR3 region has the DNA TGCGCCAGCAGCGAACTAGCGGGAGACGAGCAGTACTTC. Its protein is CASSELAGDEQYF.

The V gene is TRBV9, the J gene TRBJ1-1, with D possibly TRBD1 on 5 matching bases. Per germline, CDR1 SGDLS and CDR2 YYNGEE. The CDR3 extends over 15 amino acids. The germline V and J ends were trimmed by 2 bases and 0 bases, with 11 bases remaining between them. The CDR3 DNA follows: TGTGCCAGCAGCGTCATCCCAGGGCTGAACACTGAAGCTTTCTTT. Translated: CASSVIPGLNTEAFF. Full variable domain (outside the CDR3, taken from reference TRBV9 and TRBJ1-1): DSGVTQTPKHLITATGQRVTLRCSPRSGDLSVYWYQQSLDQGLQFLIQYYNGEERAKGNILERFSAQQFPDLHSELNLSSLELGDSALYFCASSVIPGLNTEAFFGQGTRLTVV.

The genes are TRBV7-2 and TRBJ2-5; maybe TRBD1 (6 bases). Germline V gene sequence: CDR1 SGHTA, CDR2 FQGNSA. Trimming removed 5 bases at V and 1 base at J, with 11 bases between. The CDR3 has 14 residues. CDR3 DNA sequence: TGTGCCAGCAGCACTACAGGGATCCAAGAGACCCAGTACTTC. It specifies CASSTTGIQETQYF.

V is TRBV19 and J is TRBJ2-5; D remains unclear. Trimming removed 6 bases at V and 1 base at J, with 12 bases between. Per germline, CDR1 LNHDA and CDR2 SQIVND (reference sequence). This CDR3 spans 14 amino acids. The CDR3 nucleotides read TGTGCCAGTAGACAGCATTCGAGCCAAGAGACCCAGTACTTC. Residues: CASRQHSSQETQYF. The full variable domain, with the rest looked up from reference TRBV19 and TRBJ2-5, is DGGITQSPKYLFRKEGQNVTLSCEQNLNHDAMYWYRQDPGQGLRLIYYSQIVNDFQKGDIAEGYSVSREKKESFPLTVTSAQKNPTAFYLCASRQHSSQETQYFGPGTRLLVL.

DNA for the CDR3: TGCGCCAGCAGCGTCCGGGACCCGAACACAGATACGCAGTATTTT. It encodes CASSVRDPNTDTQYF. This sequence joins TRBV10-1 and TRBJ2-3; D tentatively reads TRBD1 or TRBD2 (5 bases each). V lost 6 bases, J lost 2 bases, and 15 bases lay in between. This CDR3 has 15 residues. Germline loops: CDR1 WNHNN, CDR2 SYGVQD (reference sequence).

V usage is TRBV9 and J usage is TRBJ2-2, with 11 bases aligning to TRBD2. Germline CDR1 and CDR2: SGDLS and YYNGEE. This CDR3 is built from 16 residues. J was trimmed by 1 base and V by 1 base; bases with no gene match: 0. In DNA, the CDR3 is TGTGCCAGCAGCGTACTAGCGGGAGGGAACACCGGGGAGCTGTTTTTT. It codes for CASSVLAGGNTGELFF. Full variable domain (remainder filled in from reference TRBV9 and TRBJ2-2): DSGVTQTPKHLITATGQRVTLRCSPRSGDLSVYWYQQSLDQGLQFLIQYYNGEERAKGNILERFSAQQFPDLHSELNLSSLELGDSALYFCASSVLAGGNTGELFFGEGSRLTVL.